Below are 19 T cell receptor beta chains sequenced from a single sample in a study of CD8 T cells in Susac syndrome. With random hexamers, reverse transcription was performed on about 0.45 to 1 ug of RNA. Each CDR3 protein gets one entry after TCRdb re-called the immunoSEQ multiplex PCR reads with MiXCR. The profile shows about 130,000 distinct CDR3 sequences, over 85% of them singletons. Sequencing input: CD4+ T cells from PBMCs. The receptors were gathered from a human donor in good health.

The chain employs TRBV7-2 and TRBJ1-6; D not certain. Germline CDR1 reads SGHTA; CDR2 reads FQGNSA. The CDR3 is 14 amino acids. V lost 4 bases and J lost 10, with 14 bases in between. CDR3 region: CASSSDRGRSPLHF. The CDR3 coding sequence is TGTGCCAGCAGCTCTGACCGGGGAAGATCACCCCTCCACTTT.

The chain employs TRBV6-5 and TRBJ2-7, with D uncertain. V was trimmed by 0 bases and J by 6 bases, leaving 9 bases between them. Germline assignment: CDR1 MNHEY and CDR2 SVGAGI. CDR3 length: 13 residues. This CDR3 is CASSYSTGREQYF. CDR3 nucleotides: TGTGCCAGCAGTTACTCGACTGGGCGCGAGCAGTACTTC.

V is TRBV29-1 and J is TRBJ1-1, with unresolved D. This CDR3 comprises 13 residues. Germline assignment: CDR1 SQVTM and CDR2 ANQGSEA. V shed 4 bases and J shed 3 bases, with 12 bases lying between them. CDR3 nucleotide sequence: TGCAGCGTTGGATGGCGGGCGGACACTGAAGCTTTCTTT. It translates to CSVGWRADTEAFF.

This clonotype was observed a few times. The chain employs TRBV6-6 and TRBJ1-3; D unclear. V was clipped by 6 bases and J by 0 bases, with 6 bases between them. This CDR3 has 13 amino acids. The germline gives CDR1 MNHNY, CDR2 SVGAGI (reference sequence). The CDR3 coding sequence is TGTGCCAGCAGCCAGGACTCTGGAAACACCATATATTTT. Its protein product is CASSQDSGNTIYF.

The chain recombines TRBV4-2 with TRBJ2-7, with 8 bases lining up with TRBD1. The germline CDR1 and CDR2 sequences are LGHNA and YNFKEQ. With 4 bases clipped from V and 1 base from J, the junction kept 6 bases outside the gene matches. This CDR3 is 15 amino acids long. DNA of the CDR3: TGTGCCAGCAGCCTCACCGGGACAGGTTCCTACGAGCAGTACTTC. Translation gives CASSLTGTGSYEQYF.

The table lists this clonotype with a few counts. CDR3 protein: CASSQGRGRVYEQYF. The CDR3 DNA follows: TGCGCCAGCAGCCAAGGTCGCGGCAGGGTGTACGAGCAGTACTTC. The rearrangement links TRBV4-1 to TRBJ2-7, with D possibly TRBD1 on 5 matching bases. Trimming took 1 base from V and 4 from J, leaving 14 bases between them. The CDR3 consists of 15 residues. CDR1 and CDR2 (germline): MGHRA, YSYEKL.

The V and J genes are TRBV4-3 and TRBJ1-1; 10 bases are shared with TRBD1. There are 15 residues in the CDR3. J gave up 4 bases and V 2 bases, and 4 bases lay outside the gene matches. The germline CDR1 and CDR2 sequences are LGHNA and YSLEER. The CDR3 loop is CASSQLGQGGTEAFF. The CDR3, as DNA: TGCGCCAGCAGCCAACTTGGACAGGGGGGCACTGAAGCTTTCTTT.

In DNA form, the CDR3 reads TGCGCCAGCAGCCGGCTCCCAGCCGGGCTAGCGGGAGGGCCTGGCCACAATGAGCAGTTCTTC. It translates to CASSRLPAGLAGGPGHNEQFF. The chain joins TRBV4-1 to TRBJ2-1, with 12 bases fitting TRBD2. This CDR3 has 21 residues. Trimming cost V 4 bases and J 5 bases; bases outside gene matches: 21. The V gene's germline CDR1 is MGHRA and CDR2 YSYEKL.

The CDR3 reads CAISDSPGANEQFF. Written as DNA, the CDR3 is TGTGCCATCAGTGATTCCCCCGGGGCCAATGAGCAGTTCTTC. This chain links TRBV10-3 with TRBJ2-1; D possibly matches TRBD1 or TRBD2 (5 bases each). CDR3 size: 14 residues. Germline values: CDR1 ENHRY, CDR2 SYGVKD. The ends were cut back, 3 bases at V and 6 bases at J, with 12 bases in the middle.

The chain employs TRBV29-1 and TRBJ2-7; TRBD2 might be the D (6 bases). Germline V gene sequence: CDR1 SQVTM, CDR2 ANQGSEA. V dropped 6 bases and J dropped 4 bases, with 19 bases sitting between them. CDR3 length: 14 residues. CDR3 in DNA: TGCAGCGTGGGTGGGACTTTGACCTCTTACGAGCAGTACTTC. Translation gives CSVGGTLTSYEQYF.

The chain carries TRBV6-2 or TRBV6-3 and TRBJ1-2; D not resolved. The germline V and J ends were trimmed by 0 bases and 4 bases, with 12 bases remaining between them. Germline V lookup: CDR1 MNHEY, CDR2 SVGEGT. The CDR3 contains 15 residues. The CDR3 DNA reads as TGTGCCAGCAGTTACTCCAATAAGGGCTCCTATGGCTACACCTTC. It yields the protein CASSYSNKGSYGYTF.

The CDR3 nucleotides are TGTGCCAGCAGTGCCTCCAATGAGCAGTTCTTC. Protein sequence: CASSASNEQFF. The chain joins TRBV2 to TRBJ2-1; D is unresolved. Trimming pared 4 bases from V and 6 bases from J, leaving 4 bases between. Germline CDR1 is SNHLY and CDR2 is FYNNEI. The CDR3 is 11 residues long. The full variable domain, with the rest looked up from reference TRBV2 and TRBJ2-1, is EPEVTQTPSHQVTQMGQEVILRCVPISNHLYFYWYRQILGQKVEFLVSFYNNEISEKSEIFDDQFSVERPDGSNFTLKIRSTKLEDSAMYFCASSASNEQFFGPGTRLTVL.

This clonotype was counted a single time. Given the absence of the conserved phenylalanine or tryptophan at the CDR3 end, a read error is likely. The chain uses TRBV7-2 and TRBJ1-5; tentative D call: TRBD1 (6 bases). Germline CDR1 and CDR2: SGHTA and FQGNSA. Trimming took 5 bases from V and 0 from J, leaving 14 bases between them. CDR3 length equals 16 residues. The DNA of the CDR3 is TGTGCCAGCAGCACGAGCGGGGGGGCTAGCAATCAGCCCCAGCATCTT. Residues: CASSTSGGASNQPQHL.

This chain joins TRBV14 and TRBJ1-5; D is ambiguous. Germline CDR1 SGHDN, CDR2 FVKESK. The CDR3 extends over 15 amino acids. With 2 bases removed from V and 2 bases from J, the gap between germline ends came to 10 bases. In DNA, the CDR3 is TGTGCCAGCAGCCAAAGCTCAACCGGCAATCAGCCCCAGCATTTT. Its translation: CASSQSSTGNQPQHF.

The rearrangement uses TRBV2 and TRBJ2-2; D uncertain. This CDR3 comprises 11 residues. The ends were cut back, 10 bases at V and 5 bases at J, with 8 bases in the middle. Germline V gives CDR1 SNHLY, CDR2 FYNNEI. The CDR3 bases are TGTGCCACTGCCGGTACCGGGGAGCTGTTTTTT. Translating it yields CATAGTGELFF. Together with reference TRBV2 and TRBJ2-2, the CDR3 gives the full variable domain: EPEVTQTPSHQVTQMGQEVILRCVPISNHLYFYWYRQILGQKVEFLVSFYNNEISEKSEIFDDQFSVERPDGSNFTLKIRSTKLEDSAMYFCATAGTGELFFGEGSRLTVL.

The chain has TRBV12-3 or TRBV12-4 and TRBJ1-4; D ambiguous. This CDR3 has 14 amino acids. V lost 3 bases and J 7 bases, leaving 12 bases between the germline ends. Here the CDR3 DNA reads TGTGCCAGCAGTTTGGGAGGGATAGCTGAAAAACTGTTTTTT. Protein: CASSLGGIAEKLFF.

The chain uses TRBV9 and TRBJ1-2, with 9 bases that match TRBD1. J gave up 2 bases and V 2 bases, and 1 base lay outside the gene matches. CDR1 and CDR2 (germline): SGDLS, YYNGEE. The CDR3 is 14 amino acids. The CDR3 spells CASSVTGGNYGYTF. CDR3 in DNA: TGTGCCAGCAGCGTCACAGGGGGCAACTATGGCTACACCTTC.

The genes are TRBV2 and TRBJ1-2; 8 bases agree with TRBD1. V trimming: 7 bases; J trimming: 4 bases; junction bases outside the gene matches: 8. In germline, CDR1 is SNHLY, CDR2 FYNNEI. The CDR3 runs 14 residues. The CDR3 nucleotides read TGTGCCAGCATCACCGGGACAGGAGGCTATGGCTACACCTTC. This codes for CASITGTGGYGYTF.

The J gene is TRBJ2-1, the V gene TRBV20-1; 7 nucleotides match TRBD1. Per the germline V gene, CDR1 is DFQATT and CDR2 is SNEGSKA (reference sequence). This CDR3 has 17 residues. The J segment lost 0 bases and the V segment lost 1 base, leaving 9 bases of the junction unmatched. CDR3 sequence (DNA): TGCAGTGCTAGAGTAGGGGCGACAGGGAGCTCCTACAATGAGCAGTTCTTC. Amino acid sequence: CSARVGATGSSYNEQFF.